One T cell receptor beta chain is described in this entry. The data were taken from a study of blood T cell repertoires in COVID-19. Whole-study context: Whether acute or convalescent, the COVID-19 samples came from the United States, Italy and Spain. T cells, B-cell-depleted T cells, or PBMCs provided the cDNA or gDNA that served as material.

Sequencing used immunoSEQ multiplex PCR; TCRdb keeps in-frame clones, though not all of them. The sample holds 80,000 to 100,000 clones, roughly 80% seen once. CDR1 is MNHNY and CDR2 is SVGAGI in the germline V gene (reference sequence). The CDR3 is made up of 14 amino acids. Trimming took 4 bases from V and 5 from J, leaving 12 bases between them. Specimen: peripheral blood. The clonotype originates from a man between 60 and 75 years old with acute or convalescent COVID-19. This sequence joins TRBV6-6 and TRBJ2-1; D call uncertain. CDR3 DNA: TGTGCCAGCAGTTTTGCGCAGGTGGACAATGAGCAGTTCTTC. Amino acid sequence: CASSFAQVDNEQFF.